This T cell receptor beta chain stems from a study of Graves' ophthalmopathy and Graves' hyperthyroidism. Overall study: Peripheral blood sampling preceded any treatment and occurred at initial diagnosis.

This CDR3 has 14 amino acids. V shed 4 bases and J 14 bases; nucleotides not matched to a gene: 12. Germline lookup yields CDR1 SGHRS and CDR2 YFSETQ. For repertoire sequencing, the TCR beta CDR3 regions were amplified from RNA transcripts. First-round RT-PCR employed HTBI primers, with a second-round multiplex PCR after it. Via MiXCR, TCRdb re-called the multiplex PCR reads, giving one row per CDR3 protein. This sample has 650,000 to 800,000 distinct CDR3 sequences, with roughly 41% found just once. Active ophthalmopathy (CAS at least 3, NOSPECS at least 4), lasting under 3 months. The receptor's source is an adult man with Graves' ophthalmopathy. The specimen was peripheral blood. The chain links TRBV5-1 to TRBJ1-5; 10 bases line up with TRBD1. In DNA form, the CDR3 reads TGCGCCAGCAGCAAGGACAGGGGGACGTTCGACGAGCATTTT. It is translated as CASSKDRGTFDEHF.